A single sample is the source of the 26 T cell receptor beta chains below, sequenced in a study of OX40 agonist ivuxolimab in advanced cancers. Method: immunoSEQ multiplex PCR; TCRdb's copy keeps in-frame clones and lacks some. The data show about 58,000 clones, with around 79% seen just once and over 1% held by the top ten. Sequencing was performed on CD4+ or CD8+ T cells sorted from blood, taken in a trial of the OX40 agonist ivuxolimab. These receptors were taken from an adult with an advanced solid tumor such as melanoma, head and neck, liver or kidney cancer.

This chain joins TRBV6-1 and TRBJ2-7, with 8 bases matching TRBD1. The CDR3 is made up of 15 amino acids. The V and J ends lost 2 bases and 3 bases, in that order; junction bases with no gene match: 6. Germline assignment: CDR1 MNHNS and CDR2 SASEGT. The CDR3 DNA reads TGTGCCAGCAGTGAATGGTACAGGGGGTACTACGAGCAGTACTTC. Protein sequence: CASSEWYRGYYEQYF.

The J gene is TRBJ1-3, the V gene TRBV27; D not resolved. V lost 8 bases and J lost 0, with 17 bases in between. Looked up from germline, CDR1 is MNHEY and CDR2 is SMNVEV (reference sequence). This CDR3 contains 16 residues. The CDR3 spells CASDPGLDNSGNTIYF. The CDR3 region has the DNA TGTGCCAGCGATCCCGGGTTGGATAACTCTGGAAACACCATATATTTT.

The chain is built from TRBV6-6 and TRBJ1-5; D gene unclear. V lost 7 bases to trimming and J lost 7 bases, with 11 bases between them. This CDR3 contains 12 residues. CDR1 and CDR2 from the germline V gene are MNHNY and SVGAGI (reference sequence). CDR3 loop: CASNEWGQPQHF. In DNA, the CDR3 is TGTGCCAGCAACGAATGGGGACAGCCCCAGCATTTT.

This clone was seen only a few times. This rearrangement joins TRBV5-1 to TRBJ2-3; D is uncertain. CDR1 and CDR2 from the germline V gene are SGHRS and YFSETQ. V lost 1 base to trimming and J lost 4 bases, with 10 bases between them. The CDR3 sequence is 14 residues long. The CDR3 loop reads CASSLMAESDTQYF. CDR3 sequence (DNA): TGCGCCAGCAGCTTGATGGCGGAGTCAGATACGCAGTATTTT. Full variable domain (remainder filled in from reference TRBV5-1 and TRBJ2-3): KAGVTQTPRYLIKTRGQQVTLSCSPISGHRSVSWYQQTPGQGLQFLFEYFSETQRNKGNFPGRFSGRQFSNSRSEMNVSTLELGDSALYLCASSLMAESDTQYFGPGTRLTVL.

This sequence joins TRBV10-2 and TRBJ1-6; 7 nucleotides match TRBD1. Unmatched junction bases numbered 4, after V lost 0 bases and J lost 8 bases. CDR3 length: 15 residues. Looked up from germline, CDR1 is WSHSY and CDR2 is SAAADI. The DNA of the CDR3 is TGCGCCAGCAGTGAGTCGAACAGGGGTTATTCACCCCTCCACTTT. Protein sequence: CASSESNRGYSPLHF.

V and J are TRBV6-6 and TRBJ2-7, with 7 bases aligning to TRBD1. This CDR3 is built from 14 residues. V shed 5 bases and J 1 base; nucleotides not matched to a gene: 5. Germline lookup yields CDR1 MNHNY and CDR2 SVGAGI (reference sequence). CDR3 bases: TGTGCCAGCAGTGTTGACAGGGATTCCTACGAGCAGTACTTC. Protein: CASSVDRDSYEQYF.

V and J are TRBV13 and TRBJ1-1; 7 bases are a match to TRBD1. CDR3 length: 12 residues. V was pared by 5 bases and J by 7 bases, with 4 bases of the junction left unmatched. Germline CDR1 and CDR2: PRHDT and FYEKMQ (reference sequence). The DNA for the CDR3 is TGTGCCAGCAGCCCGAGGGACAGTGAAGCTTTCTTT. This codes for CASSPRDSEAFF.

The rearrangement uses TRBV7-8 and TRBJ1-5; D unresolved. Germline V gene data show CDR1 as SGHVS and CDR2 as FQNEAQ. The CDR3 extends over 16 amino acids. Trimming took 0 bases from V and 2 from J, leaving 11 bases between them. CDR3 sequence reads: CASSLAIWGGNQPQHF. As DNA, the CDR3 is TGTGCCAGCAGCTTAGCGATCTGGGGAGGCAATCAGCCCCAGCATTTT. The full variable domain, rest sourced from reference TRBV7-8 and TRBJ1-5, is GAGVSQSPRYKVAKRGQDVALRCDPISGHVSLFWYQQALGQGPEFLTYFQNEAQLDKSGLPSDRFFAERPEGSVSTLKIQRTQQEDSAVYLCASSLAIWGGNQPQHFGDGTRLSIL.

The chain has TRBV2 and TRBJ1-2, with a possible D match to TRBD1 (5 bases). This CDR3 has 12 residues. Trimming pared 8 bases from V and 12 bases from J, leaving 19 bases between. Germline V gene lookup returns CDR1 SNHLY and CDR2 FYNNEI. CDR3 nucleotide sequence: TGTGCCAGCGGGGCAGGGCCGGTTTCCAACACCTTC. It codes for CASGAGPVSNTF.

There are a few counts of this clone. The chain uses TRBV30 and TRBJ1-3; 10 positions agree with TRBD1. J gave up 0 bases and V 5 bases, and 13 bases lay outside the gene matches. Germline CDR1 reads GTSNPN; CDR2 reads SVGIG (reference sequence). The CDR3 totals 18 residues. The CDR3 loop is CAWSGTGAIHSSGNTIYF. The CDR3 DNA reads TGTGCCTGGTCCGGGACAGGGGCTATCCACAGCTCTGGAAACACCATATATTTT.

The CDR3 DNA reads as TGCGCCAGCAGCCAACGGACAGGGGGAGATGAAAAACTGTTTTTT. It is translated as CASSQRTGGDEKLFF. The rearrangement joins TRBV4-1 to TRBJ1-4, with TRBD1 matching 10 bases. CDR3 length: 15 residues. The J segment lost 6 bases and the V segment lost 2 bases, leaving 3 bases of the junction unmatched. The germline gives CDR1 MGHRA, CDR2 YSYEKL.

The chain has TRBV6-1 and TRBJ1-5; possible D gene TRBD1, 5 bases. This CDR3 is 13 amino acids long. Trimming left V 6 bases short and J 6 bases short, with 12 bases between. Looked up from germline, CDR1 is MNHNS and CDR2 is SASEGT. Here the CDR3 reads CASSQGILQPQHF. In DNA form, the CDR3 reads TGTGCCAGCAGCCAGGGTATACTTCAGCCCCAGCATTTT.

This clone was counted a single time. CDR3 DNA: TGTGCCAGCAGCACTAAAGGAGGCGCTGAGCAGTTCTTC. This encodes CASSTKGGAEQFF. The J gene is TRBJ2-1, the V gene TRBV14; D might be TRBD2 (5 bases). This CDR3 comprises 13 residues. Germline V gene sequence: CDR1 SGHDN, CDR2 FVKESK. V was cut by 5 bases and J by 9 bases, with 14 bases left in between.

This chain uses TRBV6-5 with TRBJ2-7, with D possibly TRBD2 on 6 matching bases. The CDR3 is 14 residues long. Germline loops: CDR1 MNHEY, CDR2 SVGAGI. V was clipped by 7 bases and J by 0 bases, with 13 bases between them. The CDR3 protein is CASKDGTDSYEQYF. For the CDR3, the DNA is TGTGCCAGCAAGGACGGGACTGACTCCTACGAGCAGTACTTC.

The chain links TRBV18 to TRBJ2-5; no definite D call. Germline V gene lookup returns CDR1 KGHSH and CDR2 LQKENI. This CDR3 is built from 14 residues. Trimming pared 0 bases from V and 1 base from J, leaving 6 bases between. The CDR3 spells CASSPPSPQETQYF. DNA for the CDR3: TGTGCCAGCTCACCACCGAGTCCCCAAGAGACCCAGTACTTC.

This chain's CDR3 is CASSFGTGGTEAFF. CDR3 sequence (DNA): TGCGCCAGCAGCTTTGGGACAGGGGGCACTGAAGCTTTCTTT. The chain is built from TRBV5-1 and TRBJ1-1, with 11 bases lining up with TRBD1. Germline loops: CDR1 SGHRS, CDR2 YFSETQ. V dropped 2 bases and J dropped 4; count of bases not matched to a gene: 1. The CDR3 is 14 amino acids.

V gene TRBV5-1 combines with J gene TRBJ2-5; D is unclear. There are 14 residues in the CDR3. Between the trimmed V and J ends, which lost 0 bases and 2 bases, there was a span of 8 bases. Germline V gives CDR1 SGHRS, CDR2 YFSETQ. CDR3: CASSLGPAQETQYF. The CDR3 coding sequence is TGCGCCAGCAGCTTGGGACCGGCTCAAGAGACCCAGTACTTC. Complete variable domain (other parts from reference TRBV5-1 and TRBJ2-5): KAGVTQTPRYLIKTRGQQVTLSCSPISGHRSVSWYQQTPGQGLQFLFEYFSETQRNKGNFPGRFSGRQFSNSRSEMNVSTLELGDSALYLCASSLGPAQETQYFGPGTRLLVL.

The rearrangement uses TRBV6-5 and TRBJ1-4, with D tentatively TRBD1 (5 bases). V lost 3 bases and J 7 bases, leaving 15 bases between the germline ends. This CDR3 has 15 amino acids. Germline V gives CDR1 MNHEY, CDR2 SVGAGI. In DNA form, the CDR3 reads TGTGCCAGCAGTTATTCCGGGACCTTGGGTGAAAAACTGTTTTTT. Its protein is CASSYSGTLGEKLFF.

The CDR3 nucleotides are TGTGCCAGCAGTACACTTCCCGGGACAGCGGACCCTTCTGGGGAGCAGTACTTC. Amino acids: CASSTLPGTADPSGEQYF. The V call is TRBV28, the J call TRBJ2-7; 7 nucleotides line up with TRBD1. The CDR3 totals 18 residues. The germline V gene encodes CDR1 MDHEN and CDR2 SYDVKM. Germline trimming cut 5 bases from V and 7 bases from J; bases unmatched to any gene: 23.

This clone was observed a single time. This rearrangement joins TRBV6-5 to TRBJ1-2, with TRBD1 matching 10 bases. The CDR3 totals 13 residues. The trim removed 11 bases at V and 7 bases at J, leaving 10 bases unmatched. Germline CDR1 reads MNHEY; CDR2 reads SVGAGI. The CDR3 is CACTTGGAGGYTF. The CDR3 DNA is TGTGCCTGCACGACAGGGGGCGCGGGTGGCTACACCTTC.

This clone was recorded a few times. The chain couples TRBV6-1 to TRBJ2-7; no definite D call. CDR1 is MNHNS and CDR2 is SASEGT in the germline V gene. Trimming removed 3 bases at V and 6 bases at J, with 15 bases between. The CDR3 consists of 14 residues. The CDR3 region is CASSEAAALGEQYF. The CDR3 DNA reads TGTGCCAGCAGTGAGGCGGCCGCCTTGGGCGAGCAGTACTTC.

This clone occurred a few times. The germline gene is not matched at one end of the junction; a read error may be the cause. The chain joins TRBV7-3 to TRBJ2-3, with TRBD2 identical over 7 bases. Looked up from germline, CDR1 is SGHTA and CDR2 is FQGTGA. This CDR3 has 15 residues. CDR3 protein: CASSLVGGSIDTQYF. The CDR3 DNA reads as TGTGCCAGCAGCTTAGTCGGCGGGAGCATAGATACGCAGTATTTT.

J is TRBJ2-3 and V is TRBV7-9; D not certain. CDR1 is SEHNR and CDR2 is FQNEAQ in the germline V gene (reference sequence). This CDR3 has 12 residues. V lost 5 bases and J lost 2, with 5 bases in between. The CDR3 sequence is CASSPSTDTQYF. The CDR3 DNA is TGTGCCAGCAGCCCCTCCACAGATACGCAGTATTTT.

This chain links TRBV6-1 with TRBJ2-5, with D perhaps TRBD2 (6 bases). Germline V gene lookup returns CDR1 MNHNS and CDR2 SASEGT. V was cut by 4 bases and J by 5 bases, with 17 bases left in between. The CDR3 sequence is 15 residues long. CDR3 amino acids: CASSVGLTLPETQYF. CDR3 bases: TGTGCCAGCAGTGTGGGACTCACTCTGCCCGAGACCCAGTACTTC.

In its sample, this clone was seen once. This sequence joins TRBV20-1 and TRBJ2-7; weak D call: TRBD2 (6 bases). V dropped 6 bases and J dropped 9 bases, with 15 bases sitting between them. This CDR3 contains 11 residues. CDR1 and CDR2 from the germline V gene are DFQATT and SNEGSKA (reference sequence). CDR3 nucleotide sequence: TGCAGTGCCCAGGTTGGGACTGTGCAGTACTTC. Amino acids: CSAQVGTVQYF.

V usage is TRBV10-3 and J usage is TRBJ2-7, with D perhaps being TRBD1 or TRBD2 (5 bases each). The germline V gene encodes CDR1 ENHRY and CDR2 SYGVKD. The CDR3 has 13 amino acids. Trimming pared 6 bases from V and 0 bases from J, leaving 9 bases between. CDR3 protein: CAIRGDLSYEQYF. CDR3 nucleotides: TGTGCCATCAGGGGGGACCTCTCCTACGAGCAGTACTTC.